These 4 T cell receptor beta chains were sequenced from one sample in a study of T cell responses to AZD1222 COVID-19 vaccine (dated by TCRdb to the early 2020s). The time point label, read with the paper, signifies: about 28 days (+/-7) after the second vaccine dose. The library was prepared using the immunoSEQ multiplex PCR assay. This immuneACCESS table, as held by TCRdb, lists in-frame sequences with V and J called but not all clones. Of the missing ones, under half trace to an unresolved V gene in checked studies; the others have no known cause. This sample lists roughly 150,000 clones; 87% were detected once. Around 1.1% of the sample rests with the top ten. The source was peripheral blood, collected 28 days after the second AZD1222 dose. The source of these receptors is an adult who received the AZD1222 COVID-19 vaccine.

As regards this clone: Other DNA sequences within the sample encode an identical CDR3. The chain uses TRBV18 and TRBJ2-5; D remains unclear. The CDR3 covers 12 residues. V was trimmed by 2 bases and J by 2 bases, leaving 3 bases between them. The germline V gene has CDR1 KGHSH and CDR2 LQKENI. CDR3 amino acids: CASSPSQETQYF. The CDR3 region has the DNA TGTGCCAGCTCACCATCGCAAGAGACCCAGTACTTC.

The gene calls are TRBV10-3 and TRBJ2-7, with 7 bases aligning to TRBD1. Germline trimming cut 2 bases from V and 7 bases from J; bases unmatched to any gene: 2. Germline V gene sequence: CDR1 ENHRY, CDR2 SYGVKD. The CDR3 has 12 residues. The DNA of the CDR3 is TGTGCCATCAGTGAGGCGGACAGGGAGCAGTACTTC. Amino acid sequence: CAISEADREQYF.

The chain employs TRBV5-1 and TRBJ1-1, with a tentative D call TRBD1 (6 bases). Trimming removed 4 bases at V and 1 base at J, with 17 bases between. The CDR3 consists of 16 residues. Germline V lookup: CDR1 SGHRS, CDR2 YFSETQ. The CDR3 nucleotides are TGCGCCAGCAGCCCGGGAGGCGGGGGGCCGAACACTGAAGCTTTCTTT. The encoded protein is CASSPGGGGPNTEAFF.

The CDR3 protein is CASSQDLQGAGTGELFF. The CDR3 DNA is TGCGCCAGCAGCCAAGATTTACAGGGGGCCGGCACCGGGGAGCTGTTTTTT. This sequence joins TRBV4-3 and TRBJ2-2, with 9 bases that match TRBD1. CDR3 length: 17 residues. The germline gives CDR1 LGHNA, CDR2 YSLEER. The V segment lost 0 bases and the J segment 4 bases; nucleotides outside the gene matches: 6.